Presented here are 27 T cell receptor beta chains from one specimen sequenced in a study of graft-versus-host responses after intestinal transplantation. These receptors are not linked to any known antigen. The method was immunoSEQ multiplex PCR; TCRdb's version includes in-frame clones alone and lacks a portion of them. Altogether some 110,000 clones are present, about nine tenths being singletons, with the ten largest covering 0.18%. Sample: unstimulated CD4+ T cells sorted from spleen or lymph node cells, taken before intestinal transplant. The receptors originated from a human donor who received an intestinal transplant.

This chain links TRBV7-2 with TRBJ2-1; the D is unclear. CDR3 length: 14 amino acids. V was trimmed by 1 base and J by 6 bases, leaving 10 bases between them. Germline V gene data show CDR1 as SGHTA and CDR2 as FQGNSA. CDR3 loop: CASSLGRYGNEQFF. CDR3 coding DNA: TGTGCCAGCAGCTTAGGCAGGTACGGCAATGAGCAGTTCTTC.

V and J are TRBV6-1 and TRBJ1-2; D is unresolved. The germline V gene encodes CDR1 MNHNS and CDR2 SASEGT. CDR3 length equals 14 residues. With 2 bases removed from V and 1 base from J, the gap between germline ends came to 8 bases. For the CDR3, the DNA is TGTGCCAGCAGTGAATACCCTAGTAACTATGGCTACACCTTC. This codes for CASSEYPSNYGYTF.

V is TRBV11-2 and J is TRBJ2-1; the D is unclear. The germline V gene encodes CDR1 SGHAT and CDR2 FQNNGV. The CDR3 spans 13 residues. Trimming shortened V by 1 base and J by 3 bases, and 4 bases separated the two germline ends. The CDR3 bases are TGTGCCAGCAGCTTAGCGGGCTACAATGAGCAGTTCTTC. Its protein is CASSLAGYNEQFF. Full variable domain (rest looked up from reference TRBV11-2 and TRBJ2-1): EAGVAQSPRYKIIEKRQSVAFWCNPISGHATLYWYQQILGQGPKLLIQFQNNGVVDDSQLPKDRFSAERLKGVDSTLKIQPAKLEDSAVYLCASSLAGYNEQFFGPGTRLTVL.

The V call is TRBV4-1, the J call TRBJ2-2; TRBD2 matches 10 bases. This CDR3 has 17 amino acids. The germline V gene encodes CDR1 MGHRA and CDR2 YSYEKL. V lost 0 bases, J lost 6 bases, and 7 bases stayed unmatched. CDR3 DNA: TGCGCCAGCAGCCAAGAATTGCTAGCGGGAGAGGCCGGGGAGCTGTTTTTT. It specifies CASSQELLAGEAGELFF.

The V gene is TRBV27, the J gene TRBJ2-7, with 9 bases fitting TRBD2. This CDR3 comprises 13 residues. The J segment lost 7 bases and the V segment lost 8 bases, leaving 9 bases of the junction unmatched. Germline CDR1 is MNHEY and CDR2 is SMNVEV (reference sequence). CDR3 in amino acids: CASQASGIREQYF. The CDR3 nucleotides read TGTGCCAGCCAGGCTAGCGGGATTCGTGAGCAGTACTTC.

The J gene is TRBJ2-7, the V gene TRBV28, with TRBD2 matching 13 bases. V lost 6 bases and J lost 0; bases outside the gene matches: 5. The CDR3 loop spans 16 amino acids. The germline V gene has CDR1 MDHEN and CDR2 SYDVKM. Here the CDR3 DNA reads TGTGCCAGCAGGGTAGGACTAGCGGGGGACTCCTACGAGCAGTACTTC. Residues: CASRVGLAGDSYEQYF. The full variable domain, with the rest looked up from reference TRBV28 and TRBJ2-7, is DVKVTQSSRYLVKRTGEKVFLECVQDMDHENMFWYRQDPGLGLRLIYFSYDVKMKEKGDIPEGYSVSREKKERFSLILESASTNQTSMYLCASRVGLAGDSYEQYFGPGTRLTVT.

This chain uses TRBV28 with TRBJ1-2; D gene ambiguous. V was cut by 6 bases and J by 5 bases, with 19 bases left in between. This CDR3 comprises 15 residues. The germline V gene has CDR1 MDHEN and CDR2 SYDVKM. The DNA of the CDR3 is TGTGCCAGCAGACCTCCGGGAGGCTCTGGGTATGGCTACACCTTC. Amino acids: CASRPPGGSGYGYTF.

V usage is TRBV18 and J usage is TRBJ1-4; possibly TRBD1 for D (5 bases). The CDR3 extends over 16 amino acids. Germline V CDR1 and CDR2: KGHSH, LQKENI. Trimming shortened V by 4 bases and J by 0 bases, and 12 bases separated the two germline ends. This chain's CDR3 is CASSHGLQATNEKLFF. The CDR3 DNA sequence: TGTGCCAGCTCACACGGGTTACAGGCAACTAATGAAAAACTGTTTTTT. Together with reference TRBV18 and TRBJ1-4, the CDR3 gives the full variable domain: NAGVMQNPRHLVRRRGQEARLRCSPMKGHSHVYWYRQLPEEGLKFMVYLQKENIIDESGMPKERFSAEFPKEGPSILRIQQVVRGDSAAYFCASSHGLQATNEKLFFGSGTQLSVL.

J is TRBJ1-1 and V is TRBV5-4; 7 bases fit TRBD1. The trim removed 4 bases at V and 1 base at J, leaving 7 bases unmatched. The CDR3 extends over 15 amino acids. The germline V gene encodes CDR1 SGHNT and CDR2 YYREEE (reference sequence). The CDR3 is CASSENRGSNTEAFF. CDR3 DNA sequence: TGTGCCAGCAGCGAAAACAGGGGCTCGAACACTGAAGCTTTCTTT.

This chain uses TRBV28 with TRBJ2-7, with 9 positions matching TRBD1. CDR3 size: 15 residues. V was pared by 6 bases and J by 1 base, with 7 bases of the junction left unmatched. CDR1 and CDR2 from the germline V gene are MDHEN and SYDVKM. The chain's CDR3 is CASSGGTGWSYEQYF. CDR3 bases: TGTGCCAGCAGCGGCGGGACAGGGTGGTCCTACGAGCAGTACTTC.

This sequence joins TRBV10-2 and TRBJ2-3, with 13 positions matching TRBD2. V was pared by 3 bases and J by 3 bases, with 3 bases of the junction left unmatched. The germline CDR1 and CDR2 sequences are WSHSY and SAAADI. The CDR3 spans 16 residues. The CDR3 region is CASSDQGLAGTDTQYF. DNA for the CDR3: TGCGCCAGCAGTGACCAGGGACTAGCGGGAACAGATACGCAGTATTTT.

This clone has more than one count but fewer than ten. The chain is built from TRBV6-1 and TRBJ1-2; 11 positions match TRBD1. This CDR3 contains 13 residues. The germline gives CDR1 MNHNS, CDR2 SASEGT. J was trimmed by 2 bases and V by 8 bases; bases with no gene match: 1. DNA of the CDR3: TGTGCCAGCGGACAGGGGGCGAACTATGGCTACACCTTC. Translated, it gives CASGQGANYGYTF.

This CDR3 reads CASSIGTEQYF. The DNA of the CDR3 is TGTGCCAGTAGTATAGGGACAGAGCAGTACTTC. The rearrangement joins TRBV19 to TRBJ2-7, with D maybe TRBD1 (5 bases). The V end lost 1 base, the J end lost 7 bases, and 5 bases lay between the germline ends. CDR1 is LNHDA, CDR2 SQIVND, per germline (reference sequence). The CDR3 contains 11 residues.

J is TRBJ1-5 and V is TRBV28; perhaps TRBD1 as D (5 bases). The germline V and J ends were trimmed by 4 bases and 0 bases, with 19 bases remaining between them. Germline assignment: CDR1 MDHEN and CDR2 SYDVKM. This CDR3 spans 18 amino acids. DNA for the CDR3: TGTGCCAGCAGTTGGGGCAGCCGCCGGAGGGTTAGCAATCAGCCCCAGCATTTT. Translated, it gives CASSWGSRRRVSNQPQHF.

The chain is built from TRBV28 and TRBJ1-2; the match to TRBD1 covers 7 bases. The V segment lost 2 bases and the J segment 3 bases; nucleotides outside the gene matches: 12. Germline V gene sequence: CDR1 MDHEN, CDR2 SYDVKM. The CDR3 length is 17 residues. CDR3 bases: TGTGCCAGCAGTTTAATATTTGGAGGGGGCGTGGACTATGGCTACACCTTC. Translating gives CASSLIFGGGVDYGYTF.

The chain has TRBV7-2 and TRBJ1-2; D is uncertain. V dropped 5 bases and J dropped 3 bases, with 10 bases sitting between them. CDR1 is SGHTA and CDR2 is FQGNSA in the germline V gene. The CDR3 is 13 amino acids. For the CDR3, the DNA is TGTGCCAGCAGCGTAGTGCGGGACTATGGCTACACCTTC. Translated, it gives CASSVVRDYGYTF.

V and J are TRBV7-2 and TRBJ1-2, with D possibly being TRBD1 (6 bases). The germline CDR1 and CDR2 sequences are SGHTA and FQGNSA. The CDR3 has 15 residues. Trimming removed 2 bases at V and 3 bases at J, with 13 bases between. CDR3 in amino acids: CASSLPSTGYYGYTF. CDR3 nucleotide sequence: TGTGCCAGCAGCTTACCCTCGACAGGCTACTATGGCTACACCTTC.

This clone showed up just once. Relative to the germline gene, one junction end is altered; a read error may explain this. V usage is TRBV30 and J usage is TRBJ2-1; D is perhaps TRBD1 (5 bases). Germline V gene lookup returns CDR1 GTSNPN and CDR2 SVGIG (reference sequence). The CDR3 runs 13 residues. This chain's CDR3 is CAWSVSPPSPGLF. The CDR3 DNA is TGTGCCTGGAGTGTATCCCCTCCCTCCCCAGGGCTCTTC.

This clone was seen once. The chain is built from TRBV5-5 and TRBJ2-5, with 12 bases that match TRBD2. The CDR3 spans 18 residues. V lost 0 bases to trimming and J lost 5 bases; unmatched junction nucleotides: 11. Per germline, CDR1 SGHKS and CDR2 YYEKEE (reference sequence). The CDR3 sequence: CASSLAQVLAGGKETQYF. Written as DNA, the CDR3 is TGTGCCAGCAGCTTGGCGCAGGTGCTAGCGGGAGGGAAGGAGACCCAGTACTTC.

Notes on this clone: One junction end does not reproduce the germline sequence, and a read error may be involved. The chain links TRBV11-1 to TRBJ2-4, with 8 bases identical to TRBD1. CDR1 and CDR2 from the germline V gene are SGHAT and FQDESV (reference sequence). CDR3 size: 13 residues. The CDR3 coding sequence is TGTGCCAGCAGCTTAGGTGTACAGGGGGAATTGGACTTC. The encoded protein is CASSLGVQGELDF.

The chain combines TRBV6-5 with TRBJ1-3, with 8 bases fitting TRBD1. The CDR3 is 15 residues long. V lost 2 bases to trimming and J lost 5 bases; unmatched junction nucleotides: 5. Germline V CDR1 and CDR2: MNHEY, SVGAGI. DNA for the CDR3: TGTGCCAGCAGTTACGCCACAGGGGGAAGAAACACCATATATTTT. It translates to CASSYATGGRNTIYF.

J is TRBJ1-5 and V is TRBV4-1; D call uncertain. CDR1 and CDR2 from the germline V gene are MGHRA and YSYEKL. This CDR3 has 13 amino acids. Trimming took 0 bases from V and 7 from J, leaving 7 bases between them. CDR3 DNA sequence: TGCGCCAGCAGCCAAGATCCCGAGCAGCCCCAGCATTTT. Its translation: CASSQDPEQPQHF.

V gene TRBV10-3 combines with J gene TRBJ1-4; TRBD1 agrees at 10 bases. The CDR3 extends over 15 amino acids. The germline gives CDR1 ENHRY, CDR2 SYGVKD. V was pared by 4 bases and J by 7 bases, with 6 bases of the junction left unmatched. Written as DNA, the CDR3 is TGTGCCATCAGTGCGACAGGGGGCGAATTTGAAAAACTGTTTTTT. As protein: CAISATGGEFEKLFF.

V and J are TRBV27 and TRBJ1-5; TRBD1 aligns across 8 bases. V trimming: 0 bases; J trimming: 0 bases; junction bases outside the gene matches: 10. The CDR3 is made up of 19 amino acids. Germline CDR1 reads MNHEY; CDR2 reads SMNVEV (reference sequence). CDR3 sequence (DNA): TGTGCCAGCAGTTTATCCGGACAGGGTTCCGCATATAGCAATCAGCCCCAGCATTTT. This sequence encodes CASSLSGQGSAYSNQPQHF.

The CDR3 DNA follows: TGTGCCAGCAGCGGGACTAGCGGCCCCATGGCCCAGTACTTC. This translates into CASSGTSGPMAQYF. This chain uses TRBV28 with TRBJ2-5, with 11 bases lining up with TRBD2. Losses at the gene ends were 6 bases for V and 9 bases for J; bases not matched to a gene: 9. Looked up from germline, CDR1 is MDHEN and CDR2 is SYDVKM. CDR3 length: 14 amino acids.

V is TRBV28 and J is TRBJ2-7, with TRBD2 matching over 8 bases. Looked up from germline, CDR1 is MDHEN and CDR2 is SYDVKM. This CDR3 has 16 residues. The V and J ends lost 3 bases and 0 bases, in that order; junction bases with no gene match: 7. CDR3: CASSLGGRPTSYEQYF. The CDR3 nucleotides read TGTGCCAGCAGTTTGGGCGGGAGGCCAACCTCCTACGAGCAGTACTTC.

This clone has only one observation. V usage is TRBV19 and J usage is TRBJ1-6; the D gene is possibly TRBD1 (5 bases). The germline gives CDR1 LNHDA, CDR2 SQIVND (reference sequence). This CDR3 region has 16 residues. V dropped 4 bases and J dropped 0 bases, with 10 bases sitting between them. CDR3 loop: CASSTYRSSYNSPLHF. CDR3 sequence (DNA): TGTGCCAGTAGTACGTACAGGAGCTCCTATAATTCACCCCTCCACTTT.